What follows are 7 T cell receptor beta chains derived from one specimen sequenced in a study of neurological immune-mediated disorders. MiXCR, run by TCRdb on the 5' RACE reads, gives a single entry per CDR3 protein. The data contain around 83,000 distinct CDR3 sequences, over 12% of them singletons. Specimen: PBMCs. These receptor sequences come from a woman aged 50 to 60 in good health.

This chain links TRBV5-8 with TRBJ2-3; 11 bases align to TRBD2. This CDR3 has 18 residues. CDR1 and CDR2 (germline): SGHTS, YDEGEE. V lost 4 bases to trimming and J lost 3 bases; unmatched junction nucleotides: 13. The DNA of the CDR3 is TGTGCCAGCAGCGGAGGTTGGACTAGCGGGCATGGTACAGATACGCAGTATTTT. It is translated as CASSGGWTSGHGTDTQYF.

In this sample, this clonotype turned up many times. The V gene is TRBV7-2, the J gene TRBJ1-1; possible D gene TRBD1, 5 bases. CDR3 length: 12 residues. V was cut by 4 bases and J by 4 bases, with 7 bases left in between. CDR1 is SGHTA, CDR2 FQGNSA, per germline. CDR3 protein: CASSWDGTEAFF. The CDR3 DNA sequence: TGTGCCAGCAGCTGGGACGGCACTGAAGCTTTCTTT.

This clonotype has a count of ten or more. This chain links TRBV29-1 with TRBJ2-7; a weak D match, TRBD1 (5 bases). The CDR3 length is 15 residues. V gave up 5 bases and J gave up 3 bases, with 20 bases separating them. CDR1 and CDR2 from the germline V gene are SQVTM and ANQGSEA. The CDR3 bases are TGCAGCGTTTTTACGTCAGGGATGAGAAGCTACGAGCAGTACTTC. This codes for CSVFTSGMRSYEQYF.

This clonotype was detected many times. CDR3 bases: TGCAGTGCCGCCGCTCGGGACAGGGGCAATCAGCCCCAGCATTTT. It translates to CSAAARDRGNQPQHF. The V and J genes are TRBV20-1 and TRBJ1-5; 9 positions agree with TRBD1. The CDR3 covers 15 residues. Germline lookup yields CDR1 DFQATT and CDR2 SNEGSKA (reference sequence). The trim removed 6 bases at V and 2 bases at J, leaving 8 bases unmatched.

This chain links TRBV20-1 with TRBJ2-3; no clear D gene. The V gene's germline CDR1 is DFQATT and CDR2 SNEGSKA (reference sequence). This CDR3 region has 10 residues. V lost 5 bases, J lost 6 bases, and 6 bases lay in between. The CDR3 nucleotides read TGCAGTGCTTACCGGGATACGCAGTATTTT. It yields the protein CSAYRDTQYF.

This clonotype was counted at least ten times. CDR3: CASRSTGENQPQHF. In DNA, the CDR3 is TGTGCCAGCAGGTCGACAGGAGAGAATCAGCCCCAGCATTTT. The chain has TRBV12-3 or TRBV12-4 and TRBJ1-5; D possibly corresponds to TRBD1 (6 bases). The CDR3 is made up of 14 amino acids. Trimming took off 6 bases at V and 4 bases at J, with 13 bases between the two ends.

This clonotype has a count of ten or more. CDR3 region: CASSLGASDTEAFF. The CDR3 DNA is TGTGCCAGCAGCTTGGGGGCGTCAGATACTGAAGCTTTCTTT. V is TRBV5-4 and J is TRBJ1-1, with D uncertain. V lost 0 bases to trimming and J lost 5 bases, with 11 bases between them. This CDR3 spans 14 amino acids. The germline gives CDR1 SGHNT, CDR2 YYREEE (reference sequence).